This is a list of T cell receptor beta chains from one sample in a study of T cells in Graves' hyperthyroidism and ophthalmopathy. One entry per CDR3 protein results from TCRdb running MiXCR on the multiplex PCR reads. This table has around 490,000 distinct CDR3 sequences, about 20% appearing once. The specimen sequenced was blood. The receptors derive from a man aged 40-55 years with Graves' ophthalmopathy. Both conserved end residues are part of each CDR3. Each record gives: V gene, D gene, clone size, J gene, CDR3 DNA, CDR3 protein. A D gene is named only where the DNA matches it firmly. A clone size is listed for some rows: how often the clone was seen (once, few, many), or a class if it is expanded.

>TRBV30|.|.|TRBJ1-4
TGTGCCTGGGACCTCGGGACGTCCTTCGAGAAACTGTTTTTT
CAWDLGTSFEKLFF
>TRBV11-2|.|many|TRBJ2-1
TGTGCCAGCAGCTTAGGCAGCCTCAATGAGCAGTTCTTC
CASSLGSLNEQFF
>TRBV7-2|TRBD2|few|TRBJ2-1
TGTGCCAGCAGCTTGGACATGACTAGCGGGAGGTGGTACAATGAGCAGTTCTTC
CASSLDMTSGRWYNEQFF
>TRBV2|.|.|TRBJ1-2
TGTGCCAGCAGTGAATTTGGGATCTATGGCTACACCTTC
CASSEFGIYGYTF
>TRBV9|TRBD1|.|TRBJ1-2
TGTGCCAGCAGCGGGCGGGACAGGGGGAAGGACGGCTACACCTTC
CASSGRDRGKDGYTF
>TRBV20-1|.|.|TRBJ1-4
TGCAGTGGCCTAGGGGCAACTAATGAAAAACTGTTTTTT
CSGLGATNEKLFF
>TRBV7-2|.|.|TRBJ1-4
TGTGCCAGCAGCTTACGCGGCGGGATCCGAAATGAAAAACTGTTTTTT
CASSLRGGIRNEKLFF
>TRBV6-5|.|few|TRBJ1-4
TGTGCCAGCAGTTACTCCGGGGCGTCGGGTGAAAAACTGTTTTTT
CASSYSGASGEKLFF
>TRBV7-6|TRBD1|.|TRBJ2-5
TGTGCCAGCAGCTTAGTAGGGGGCCACCAAGAGACCCAGTACTTC
CASSLVGGHQETQYF
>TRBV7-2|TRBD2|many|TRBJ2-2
TGTGCCAGCAGCTTTACTAGCGGGAACACCGGGGAGCTGTTTTTT
CASSFTSGNTGELFF
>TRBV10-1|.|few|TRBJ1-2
TGCGCCAGCAGTGAGTTTAGCAGACACTATGGCTACACCTTC
CASSEFSRHYGYTF
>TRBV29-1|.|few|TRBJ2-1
TGCAGCGCAACCGGGACACTATGGGGGAATGAGCAGTTCTTC
CSATGTLWGNEQFF
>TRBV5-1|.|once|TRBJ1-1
TGCGCCAGCAGCCGGGCGGGGGACACTGAAGCTTTCTTT
CASSRAGDTEAFF
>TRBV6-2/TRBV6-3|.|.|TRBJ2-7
TGTGCCAGCGATTCAGCTACACCATACGAGCAGTACTTC
CASDSATPYEQYF
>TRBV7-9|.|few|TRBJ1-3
TGTGCCAGCAGCTTAGCGAACCAGGGATCTGGAAACACCATATATTTT
CASSLANQGSGNTIYF
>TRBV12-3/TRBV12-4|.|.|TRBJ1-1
TGTGCCAGCACCCCCCGTAGGACTGAAGCTTTCTTT
CASTPRRTEAFF
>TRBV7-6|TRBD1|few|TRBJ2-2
TGTGCCAGCAGCTCTCCGATGGGACAGGGGGCGACCGGGGAGCTGTTTTTT
CASSSPMGQGATGELFF
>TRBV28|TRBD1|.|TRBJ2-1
TGTGCCAGCAAGGGACAGGGGGATGCCGTTGAGCAGTTCTTC
CASKGQGDAVEQFF
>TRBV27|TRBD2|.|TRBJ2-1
TGTGCCAGCAGTTATCCGGGACTAGCGGCCAATGAGCAGTCCTTC
CASSYPGLAANEQSF
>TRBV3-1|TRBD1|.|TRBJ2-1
TGTGCCAGCAGCCAGCGGACAGGGGCGTACAATGAGCAGTTCTTC
CASSQRTGAYNEQFF
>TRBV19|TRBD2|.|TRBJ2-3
TGTGCCAGTAGTATTGGCGGGGGGGCCTTAGATACGCAGTATTTT
CASSIGGGALDTQYF
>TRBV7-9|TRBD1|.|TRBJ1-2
TGTGCCAGCAGCTTGGCCGGGACAGGCGGCTATGGCTACACCTTC
CASSLAGTGGYGYTF
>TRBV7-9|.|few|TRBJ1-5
TGTGCCAGCAGCTGGGACAATAGCAATCAGCCCCAGCATTTT
CASSWDNSNQPQHF
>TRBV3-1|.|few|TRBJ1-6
TGTGCCAGCAGCCAAGAAAGGATTCTTTCTAATTCACCCCTCCACTTT
CASSQERILSNSPLHF
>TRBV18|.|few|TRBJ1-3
TGTGCCAGCTCACCACCGACAGACAGACGTTTTGGAAACACCACATATTTT
CASSPPTDRRFGNTTYF
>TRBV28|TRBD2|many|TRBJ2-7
TGTGCCAGCAGGACCCGGACTAGCGGGGCAAACTACGAGCAGTACTTC
CASRTRTSGANYEQYF
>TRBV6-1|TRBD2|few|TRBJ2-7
TGTGCCAGCAGTGAAGTGGGACTAGCGGGAGACAAGCAGTACTTC
CASSEVGLAGDKQYF
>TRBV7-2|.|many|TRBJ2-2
TGTGCCAGCAGCCTCGAAGCCGGGGAGCTGTTTTTT
CASSLEAGELFF
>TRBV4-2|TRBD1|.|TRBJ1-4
TGTGCCAGCAGCCAAGTTCCCCCTCCGGGACAGGGGAGGGAAAAACTGTTTTTT
CASSQVPPPGQGREKLFF
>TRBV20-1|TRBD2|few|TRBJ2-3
TGCAGTGCTTGGCCCCTCCACCTAGCGGGGGGGCGTGTAGATACGCAGTATTTT
CSAWPLHLAGGRVDTQYF
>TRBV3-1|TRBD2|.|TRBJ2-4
TGTGCCAGCAGCCCTAGGACTAGCGGGCGGGGGAACATTCAGTACTTC
CASSPRTSGRGNIQYF
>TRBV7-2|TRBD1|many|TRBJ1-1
TGTGCCAGCAGCCCGAGGACAGGGCGGTACACTGAAGCTTTCTTT
CASSPRTGRYTEAFF
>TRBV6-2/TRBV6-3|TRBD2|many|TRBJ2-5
TGTGCCAGCAGTTTCCTGCGGGGGGTCGGAGAGACCCAGTACTTC
CASSFLRGVGETQYF
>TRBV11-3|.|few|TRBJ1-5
TGTGCCAGCTCTGATTGGGGTTGGCAGCCCCAGCATTTT
CASSDWGWQPQHF
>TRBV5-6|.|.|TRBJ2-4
TGTGCCAGCAGCTGGGGGGCAGAAAACATTCAGTACTTC
CASSWGAENIQYF
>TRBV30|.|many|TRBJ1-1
TGTGCCTGGAGTGTAGCTGGGGGAACTGAAGCTTTCTTT
CAWSVAGGTEAFF
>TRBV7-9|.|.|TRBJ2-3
TGTGCCAGCAGCTTTCCGGGCGGGACCACAGATACGCAGTATTTT
CASSFPGGTTDTQYF
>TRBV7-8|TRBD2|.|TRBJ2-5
TGTGCCAGCAGCCCCGGACTAGCGGGAGGAGCCGCGCAAGAGACCCAGTACTTC
CASSPGLAGGAAQETQYF
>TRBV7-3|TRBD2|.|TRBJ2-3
TGTGCCAGCAGCTCATCTAGCGGGAGTGGAAATACGCAGTATTTT
CASSSSSGSGNTQYF
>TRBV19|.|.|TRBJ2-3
TGTGCCAGTAGTATAGGAAACCGCAACACAGATACGCAGTATTTT
CASSIGNRNTDTQYF
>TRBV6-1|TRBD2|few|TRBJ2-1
TGTGCCAGCAGTGACCCCGGGACTAGCGGGGGCCCAAGCTCCTACAATGAGCAGTTCTTC
CASSDPGTSGGPSSYNEQFF
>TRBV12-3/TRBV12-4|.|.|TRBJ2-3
TGTGCCAGCAGTTTTCGGCCTGGAGGCACAGATACGCAGTATTTT
CASSFRPGGTDTQYF
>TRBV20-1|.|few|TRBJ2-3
TGCAGTGCTAGAGGCTTAGGGGCACTAGATACGCAGTATTTT
CSARGLGALDTQYF
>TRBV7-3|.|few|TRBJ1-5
TGTGCCAGCAGCTTATTACAGAGTTCCTTCTGTAGCAATCAGCCCCAGCATTTT
CASSLLQSSFCSNQPQHF
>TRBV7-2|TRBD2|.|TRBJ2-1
TGTGCCAGCAGCTTAGAAGGGGGTAGCGGGAGAGGGCATGAGCAGTTCTTC
CASSLEGGSGRGHEQFF